These 7 T cell receptor beta chains share one sample of origin, sequenced in a study of regulatory T cells in long-lasting Graves disease. Construction of TCR beta libraries relied on iRepertoire HTBI primers and on Arm-PCR targeting CDR3 regions. TCRdb processed the multiplex PCR reads anew with MiXCR; each CDR3 protein has one entry. This table has more than 300,000 distinct CDR3 sequences, roughly a fifth appearing once. As for time point: persistent/refractory GD, antithyroid drugs over 5 years with positive TRAb. With RNA extracted from PBMCs as input, the TCR library was made. Sequenced here: peripheral blood mononuclear cells (PBMCs), sampled when the disease was refractory, from a patient treated with antithyroid drugs. The receptors stem from a female donor with Graves disease.

In its sample, this clonotype was seen a few times. The V and J genes are TRBV30 and TRBJ2-2; D is unresolved. CDR3 size: 13 residues. V was shortened by 3 bases and J by 3 bases, with 8 bases between the two germline ends. The V gene's germline CDR1 is GTSNPN and CDR2 SVGIG (reference sequence). The CDR3 DNA follows: TGTGCCTGGAGAGAACAGTACACCGGGGAGCTGTTTTTT. Translating it yields CAWREQYTGELFF.

This clonotype was counted at least ten times. V and J are TRBV30 and TRBJ2-7, with 10 bases identical to TRBD1. Losses at the gene ends were 2 bases for V and 5 bases for J; bases not matched to a gene: 6. The germline CDR1 and CDR2 sequences are GTSNPN and SVGIG (reference sequence). The CDR3 is made up of 14 amino acids. CDR3: CAWSRDRGLNEQYF. CDR3 DNA sequence: TGTGCCTGGAGTAGGGACAGGGGTTTGAACGAGCAGTACTTC. Together with reference TRBV30 and TRBJ2-7, the CDR3 gives the full variable domain: SQTIHQWPATLVQPVGSPLSLECTVEGTSNPNLYWYRQAAGRGLQLLFYSVGIGQISSEVPQNLSASRPQDRQFILSSKKLLLSDSGFYLCAWSRDRGLNEQYFGPGTRLTVT.

This clonotype was observed many times. This sequence joins TRBV28 and TRBJ2-7, with TRBD2 identical over 11 bases. The V and J ends lost 3 bases and 4 bases, in that order; junction bases with no gene match: 5. CDR1 is MDHEN and CDR2 is SYDVKM in the germline V gene. The CDR3 has 15 residues. CDR3 sequence (DNA): TGTGCCAGCAGTTTGGGACTAGCGGAGATATACGAGCAGTACTTC. Amino acids: CASSLGLAEIYEQYF.

The chain uses TRBV20-1 and TRBJ2-1, with TRBD2 matching 9 bases. The CDR3 length is 17 residues. The trim removed 0 bases at V and 6 bases at J, leaving 12 bases unmatched. The germline CDR1 and CDR2 sequences are DFQATT and SNEGSKA (reference sequence). The CDR3 bases are TGCAGTGCTAGAGATCCGGTGGGGCTAGCGGGACCCAATGAGCAGTTCTTC. Amino acids: CSARDPVGLAGPNEQFF.

This clonotype was picked up a small number of times. The chain is built from TRBV28 and TRBJ1-3, with D possibly matching TRBD1 (6 bases). From germline, CDR1 is MDHEN and CDR2 SYDVKM. V lost 5 bases to trimming and J lost 2 bases, with 16 bases between them. CDR3 length: 16 amino acids. The CDR3 DNA reads TGTGCCAGCAGTGCAATACAGGGTGGGACTGGAAACACCATATATTTT. This translates into CASSAIQGGTGNTIYF.

In this sample, this clonotype turned up many times. The rearrangement uses TRBV12-3 or TRBV12-4 and TRBJ2-7; no clear D gene. This CDR3 contains 14 residues. Trimming took off 1 base at V and 3 bases at J, with 10 bases between the two ends. CDR3 region: CASSLGWASYEQYF. The CDR3 DNA is TGTGCCAGCAGTTTAGGTTGGGCGAGCTACGAGCAGTACTTC.

The chain combines TRBV28 with TRBJ2-1; 9 bases line up with TRBD1. Looked up from germline, CDR1 is MDHEN and CDR2 is SYDVKM. The CDR3 runs to 16 residues. The ends lost 6 bases at V and 6 bases at J; junction bases unmatched: 12. The DNA of the CDR3 is TGTGCCAGCAGGCAAATTCCCCGGGACAGGGTCAATGAGCAGTTCTTC. Residues: CASRQIPRDRVNEQFF.